This TCR beta chain was captured in a study of OX40 agonist ivuxolimab in advanced cancers. This clone occurred a few times. Other nucleotide sequences in the sample specify the same CDR3. The protocol was immunoSEQ multiplex PCR, while the TCRdb copy is restricted to in-frame clones and leaves out a portion. The sample yields approximately 23,000 clones, 80% to 85% seen once. Germline CDR1 is SGHNT and CDR2 is YYREEE (reference sequence). The junction had 2 bases not matched to a gene; V was cut back by 3 bases and J by 1 base. This CDR3 has 14 residues. This TCR was sampled from an adult with an advanced solid tumor such as melanoma, head and neck, liver or kidney cancer. The chain recombines TRBV5-4 with TRBJ2-7; 9 nucleotides agree with TRBD1. The source was CD4+ or CD8+ T cells sorted from blood, collected in a trial of the OX40 agonist ivuxolimab. This chain's CDR3 is CASSWGTGSYEQYF. In DNA form, the CDR3 reads TGTGCCAGCAGCTGGGGGACAGGGTCCTACGAGCAGTACTTC.